A selection of T cell receptor beta chains follows, all from one sample in a study of cytomegalovirus exposure and HLA in healthy donors. Only in-frame clones appear in the TCRdb table, and some are missing; sequencing was by immunoSEQ multiplex PCR. Of some 180,000 clones listed, about 78% were seen once; the top ten hold roughly 3%. Material for sequencing was PBMCs. These TCRs come from a woman between 25 and 40 years old in good health and CMV-seronegative. The CDR3 runs from the conserved cysteine through the conserved F or W.

j_call	v_call	cdr3_aa
TRBJ2-7	TRBV30	CAWSVLGPYEQYF
TRBJ2-3	TRBV5-1	CASSLAGTGEDTQYF
TRBJ2-3	TRBV28	CASSLWDRGTDTQYF
TRBJ1-2	TRBV5-6	CASRPSGQGFNYGYTF
TRBJ1-2	TRBV5-1	CASSLGRDRGHGYTF
TRBJ2-7	TRBV27	CASSSWGGALGGPNNEQYF
.	TRBV4-2	CASSPGTRSYEQYF
TRBJ2-2	TRBV19	CASIKQGEAGELFF
TRBJ1-2	TRBV28	CASSFPGGFGYGYTF
TRBJ1-2	TRBV5-1	CASSWSTGQSNYGYTF